Following are 9 T cell receptor beta chains from one sample sequenced in a study of shared clonotypes between healthy human individuals. Sequenced by immunoSEQ multiplex PCR; TCRdb stores in-frame clones only, minus some. This table holds approximately 590,000 clones, nearly 97% found once. Naive CD8 populations comprised CD45RO-negative cells positively selected for CCR7, excluding terminally differentiated effector memory CD45RA+ cells. The sequencing sample was made of naive CD8+ T cells sorted from blood. The receptors derive from a woman aged 25 to 45 in good health.

This sequence joins TRBV5-4 and TRBJ1-6, with D unclear. The CDR3 consists of 16 residues. Germline V lookup: CDR1 SGHNT, CDR2 YYREEE (reference sequence). The V end lost 7 bases, the J end lost 8 bases, and 22 bases lay between the germline ends. The CDR3 DNA is TGTGCCAGCCGTGTAATCGGGGTGGGTGCAGATTCACCCCTCCACTTT. Protein: CASRVIGVGADSPLHF.

V usage is TRBV28 and J usage is TRBJ2-2; TRBD1 matches at 10 bases. CDR3 length: 19 residues. CDR1 MDHEN and CDR2 SYDVKM come from the germline V gene. Losses at the gene ends were 5 bases for V and 5 bases for J; bases not matched to a gene: 17. Here the CDR3 DNA reads TGTGCCAGCAGTCCTCGTGCACGGGGACAGGGGAGTTTGACCGGGGAGCTGTTTTTT. Its translation is CASSPRARGQGSLTGELFF.

This rearrangement joins TRBV6-5 to TRBJ2-7; the match to TRBD1 covers 7 bases. V gave up 6 bases and J gave up 4 bases; unmatched junction bases: 9. From germline, CDR1 is MNHEY and CDR2 SVGAGI. The CDR3 is 14 residues long. The CDR3 DNA follows: TGTGCCAGCAGGCCCGACAGGGTCGGGTACGAGCAGTACTTC. Protein product: CASRPDRVGYEQYF.

The chain is built from TRBV28 and TRBJ2-1, with 7 bases aligning to TRBD1. The CDR3 contains 16 residues. The V gene's germline CDR1 is MDHEN and CDR2 SYDVKM. Unmatched junction bases numbered 9, after V lost 5 bases and J lost 2 bases. This chain's CDR3 is CASSLTGTGAYNEQFF. The CDR3 DNA sequence: TGTGCCAGCAGTCTGACTGGCACAGGGGCCTACAATGAGCAGTTCTTC.

The chain combines TRBV6-1 with TRBJ1-5, with 7 bases fitting TRBD1. The junction had 12 bases not matched to a gene; V was cut back by 7 bases and J by 6 bases. The CDR3 is 15 amino acids. The germline CDR1 and CDR2 sequences are MNHNS and SASEGT. DNA for the CDR3: TGTGCCAGCAAAGAGGCCCAGACAGGGAGTCAGCCCCAGCATTTT. It encodes CASKEAQTGSQPQHF.

V is TRBV7-9 and J is TRBJ2-7; 7 nucleotides match TRBD2. J was trimmed by 0 bases and V by 9 bases; bases with no gene match: 11. Germline lookup yields CDR1 SEHNR and CDR2 FQNEAQ (reference sequence). CDR3 size: 15 residues. The CDR3 DNA sequence: TGTGCCAGTGCGGGGCGGGAGACCCCCTCCTACGAGCAGTACTTC. It codes for CASAGRETPSYEQYF.

J is TRBJ2-3 and V is TRBV2; the match to TRBD1 covers 9 bases. The V gene's germline CDR1 is SNHLY and CDR2 FYNNEI. The CDR3 sequence is 14 residues long. The ends lost 11 bases at V and 2 bases at J; junction bases unmatched: 8. For the CDR3, the DNA is TGTGCCGCGACGGACAGGGGTCACACAGATACGCAGTATTTT. It specifies CAATDRGHTDTQYF.

This chain connects TRBV9 to TRBJ1-4, with 8 bases lining up with TRBD1. This CDR3 is 16 amino acids long. V gave up 3 bases and J gave up 6 bases; unmatched junction bases: 10. Germline CDR1 is SGDLS and CDR2 is YYNGEE. The CDR3 region has the DNA TGTGCCAGCAGCGACGGACAGGGCCTAAGAGATGAAAAACTGTTTTTT. Translated, it gives CASSDGQGLRDEKLFF.

The chain combines TRBV7-9 with TRBJ2-5; 11 nucleotides match TRBD2. This CDR3 contains 17 residues. Germline V gene lookup returns CDR1 SEHNR and CDR2 FQNEAQ (reference sequence). V shed 3 bases and J 0 bases; nucleotides not matched to a gene: 6. CDR3 sequence: CASSLGLAETYQETQYF. The CDR3 DNA reads TGTGCCAGCAGCTTGGGACTAGCGGAGACGTACCAAGAGACCCAGTACTTC.